The rows below give T cell receptor beta chains drawn from one sample of a study of T-cell memory formation after mild COVID-19. From the 5' RACE reads, TCRdb called clonotypes with MiXCR, one entry per CDR3 protein. The sample has about 340,000 distinct CDR3 sequences; approximately 14% are singletons. Sequencing input: PBMCs or a T cell subset sorted from them (not recorded which). The receptors derive from a man in his late teens or twenties who had mild COVID-19 (a few samples of this study predate the infection). Cell type and time point are not known. Each CDR3 is given with its conserved first and last residue. D genes are given only for firm matches. Expanded clones get a size class; other rows say once, few or many, or leave the size out.

TRBJ2-3	TRBV5-1	15	TRBD2	many	TGCGCCAGCAGCCTTGGACTAGCGGGGGCAGATACGCAGTATTTT	CASSLGLAGADTQYF
TRBJ2-1	TRBV7-3	16	TRBD2	NA	TGTGCCAGCAGCTTAATGGGGAGGGCCGCGGGGAATGAGCAGTTCTTC	CASSLMGRAAGNEQFF
TRBJ2-5	TRBV5-1	13	NA	few	TGCGCCAGCAACCTGGGGGTCGGGGAGACCCAGTACTTC	CASNLGVGETQYF
TRBJ2-5	TRBV25-1	13	NA	NA	TGTGCCAGCAGGGGCCGGGGGCCGGAGACCCAGTACTTC	CASRGRGPETQYF
TRBJ2-5	TRBV18	14	NA	NA	TGTGCCAGCTCACCACCGTCATGGGGGGAGACCCAGTACTTC	CASSPPSWGETQYF
TRBJ2-2	TRBV15	14	NA	NA	TGTGCCACCAGCAGAGATTTAACACCCGGGGAGCTGTTTTTT	CATSRDLTPGELFF
TRBJ1-5	TRBV10-3	13	NA	few	TGTGCCATCAGTGAGTCCTACAGTCAGCCCCAGCATTTT	CAISESYSQPQHF
TRBJ1-5	TRBV4-3	15	NA	NA	TGCGCCAGCAGCCAAGTTTGGGGGCTTGGTCAGCCCCAGCATTTT	CASSQVWGLGQPQHF
TRBJ2-2	TRBV6-6	13	NA	NA	TGTGCCAGCAAGACTGAGAACACCGGGGAGCTGTTTTTT	CASKTENTGELFF
TRBJ2-5	TRBV6-5	15	TRBD2	few	TGTGCCAGCAGTTATCAACCGCGACTAGCGGGGATCCAGTACTTC	CASSYQPRLAGIQYF
TRBJ1-6	TRBV4-1	16	TRBD1	few	TGCGCCAGCAGCCTGCCCCCGGGACAGGGTGGTTCACCCCTCCACTTT	CASSLPPGQGGSPLHF
TRBJ2-2	TRBV9	14	NA	NA	TGTGCCAGCAGCGTAGTCTGGGGGAGCGGGGAGCTGTTTTTT	CASSVVWGSGELFF
TRBJ2-1	TRBV23-1	16	NA	few	TGCGCCAGCAGTCACCCCACAGGGTCTTTTAAGGGTGAGCAGTTCTTC	CASSHPTGSFKGEQFF
TRBJ2-1	TRBV7-9	16	TRBD2	NA	TGTGCCAGCTCTAAGCAAGGACTAGCGGATGGGGGTGAGCAGTTCTTC	CASSKQGLADGGEQFF
TRBJ2-7	TRBV2	13	NA	few	TGTGCCAGCAGTGAAGGCGCTAGCTACGAGCAGTACTTC	CASSEGASYEQYF
TRBJ2-2	TRBV11-3	15	TRBD1	NA	TGTGCCAGCAGCGGACAGGGGGGAAACACCGGGGAGCTGTTTTTT	CASSGQGGNTGELFF
TRBJ2-3	TRBV10-1	13	NA	NA	TGCGCCAGCAGTGAAGGAGCCACAGATACGCAGTATTTT	CASSEGATDTQYF
TRBJ2-1	TRBV24-1	15	TRBD2	NA	TGTGCCACCAGTGACCCAGCGGGGGGCTACAATGAGCAGTTCTTC	CATSDPAGGYNEQFF
TRBJ1-1	TRBV6-6	17	NA	few	TGTGCCACCAGGTTCGGGGTCGGGCGGGGGCTGGGCACTGAAGCTTTCTTT	CATRFGVGRGLGTEAFF
TRBJ1-4	TRBV5-1	11	NA	few	TGCGCCAGCAGCCGGGGTACGGGACTGTTTTTT	CASSRGTGLFF
TRBJ1-4	TRBV7-2	16	NA	many	TGTGCCAGCAGCTTAGGCCTAGGGGGGACTAATGAAAAACTGTTTTTT	CASSLGLGGTNEKLFF
TRBJ2-1	TRBV5-6	16	NA	NA	TGTGCCAGCAGCTTGGTAAGACAGGACTCCTACAATGAGCAGTTCTTC	CASSLVRQDSYNEQFF
TRBJ2-3	TRBV6-2/TRBV6-3	14	NA	few	TGTGCCAGCAGTTACTCGGGTAGCCCTCCAACGCAGTATTTT	CASSYSGSPPTQYF
TRBJ2-6	TRBV10-3	12	NA	few	TGTGCCATCAAAAGGGGGGCCAACGTCCTGACTTTC	CAIKRGANVLTF